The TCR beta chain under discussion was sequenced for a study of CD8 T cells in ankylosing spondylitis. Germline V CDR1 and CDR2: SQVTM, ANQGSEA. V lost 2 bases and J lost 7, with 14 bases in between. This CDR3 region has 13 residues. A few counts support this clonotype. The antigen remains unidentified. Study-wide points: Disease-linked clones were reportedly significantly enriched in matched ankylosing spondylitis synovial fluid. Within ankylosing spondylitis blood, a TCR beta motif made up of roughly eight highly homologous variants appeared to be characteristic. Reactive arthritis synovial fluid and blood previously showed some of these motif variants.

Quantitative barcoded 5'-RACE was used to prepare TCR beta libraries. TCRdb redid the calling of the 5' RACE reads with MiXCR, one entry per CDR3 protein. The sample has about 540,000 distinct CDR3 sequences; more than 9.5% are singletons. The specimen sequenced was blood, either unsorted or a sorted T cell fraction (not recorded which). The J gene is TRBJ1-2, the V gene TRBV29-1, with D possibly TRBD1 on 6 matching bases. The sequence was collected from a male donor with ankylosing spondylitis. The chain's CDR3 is CSVERGGARGYTF. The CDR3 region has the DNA TGCAGCGTTGAAAGGGGGGGGGCGCGTGGCTACACCTTC. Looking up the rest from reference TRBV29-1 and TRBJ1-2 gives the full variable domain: SAVISQKPSRDICQRGTSLTIQCQVDSQVTMMFWYRQQPGQSLTLIATANQGSEATYESGFVIDKFPISRPNLTFSTLTVSNMSPEDSSIYLCSVERGGARGYTFGSGTRLTVV.